The 13 T cell receptor beta chains reported below all come from one sample, sequenced in a study of T-cell reconstitution after alpha-beta-depleted transplantation in children. Unique molecular identifiers were used in preparing the TCRbeta library. TCRdb ran MiXCR on the PCR reads and lists one entry per CDR3 protein. The sample contains around 250,000 distinct CDR3 sequences, 6.5% to 9% of which appear only once. Sequencing used PBMCs, mostly from graft donor cells, obtained 180 days after TCRalphabeta/CD19-depleted stem cell transplant. The receptors were sampled from a male patient aged 10-17 years who had a stem cell transplant for acute lymphoblastic leukemia, so the T cells may come from the graft donor.

This clonotype was picked up many times. The chain employs TRBV2 and TRBJ1-2, with D uncertain. The CDR3 extends over 14 amino acids. In germline, CDR1 is SNHLY, CDR2 FYNNEI. Trimming pared 4 bases from V and 4 bases from J, leaving 13 bases between. The CDR3 reads CASSGAGNRYGYTF. CDR3 nucleotides: TGTGCCAGCAGTGGTGCGGGCAATCGCTATGGCTACACCTTC. The full variable domain, with the rest looked up from reference TRBV2 and TRBJ1-2, is EPEVTQTPSHQVTQMGQEVILRCVPISNHLYFYWYRQILGQKVEFLVSFYNNEISEKSEIFDDQFSVERPDGSNFTLKIRSTKLEDSAMYFCASSGAGNRYGYTFGSGTRLTVV.

In its sample, this clonotype was seen many times. The chain links TRBV18 to TRBJ2-3; D is possibly TRBD1 (6 bases). The CDR3 contains 13 residues. CDR1 and CDR2 from the germline V gene are KGHSH and LQKENI. V was clipped by 6 bases and J by 2 bases, with 9 bases between them. The CDR3 is CASSRDTTDTQYF. CDR3 DNA sequence: TGTGCCAGCTCTCGGGACACCACAGATACGCAGTATTTT.

This clonotype has ten or more counts. The V gene is TRBV2, the J gene TRBJ2-7; 7 bases align to TRBD2. This CDR3 contains 15 residues. V was clipped by 4 bases and J by 0 bases; unmatched bases: 6. Per germline, CDR1 SNHLY and CDR2 FYNNEI. CDR3: CASSGGGVSSYEQYF. In DNA form, the CDR3 reads TGTGCCAGCAGTGGCGGGGGAGTAAGCTCCTACGAGCAGTACTTC.

This clonotype was seen ten or more times. The V call is TRBV6-2 or TRBV6-3, the J call TRBJ2-7; 7 positions agree with TRBD1. In germline, CDR1 is MNHEY, CDR2 SVGEGT. The CDR3 extends over 19 amino acids. J lost 0 bases, V lost 4 bases, and 18 bases had no gene match. The CDR3 spells CASSFRDSSYRRRSYEQYF. CDR3 nucleotide sequence: TGTGCCAGCAGTTTCCGGGACAGTTCTTACCGGCGTCGCTCCTACGAGCAGTACTTC.

This clonotype occurred many times. J is TRBJ2-6 and V is TRBV10-3; D ambiguous. The CDR3 spans 16 residues. Per the germline V gene, CDR1 is ENHRY and CDR2 is SYGVKD. V lost 6 bases and J 0 bases, leaving 12 bases between the germline ends. CDR3 nucleotides: TGTGCCATCAGAGAACTGACCTTCTCTGGGGCCAACGTCCTGACTTTC. It is translated as CAIRELTFSGANVLTF.

This clonotype was observed at least ten times. CDR3 coding DNA: TGTGCCAGCAGCCAAGCGTGGGGTGAGCAGTTCTTC. Translation: CASSQAWGEQFF. The J gene is TRBJ2-1, the V gene TRBV3-1; no clear D. CDR1 and CDR2 from the germline V gene are LGHDT and YNNKEL (reference sequence). The CDR3 consists of 12 residues. V was trimmed by 1 base and J by 9 bases, leaving 7 bases between them.

This clonotype was picked up many times. The chain employs TRBV7-9 and TRBJ1-1, with D perhaps TRBD1 (6 bases). Trimming took 4 bases from V and 5 from J, leaving 11 bases between them. The CDR3 contains 13 residues. CDR1 and CDR2 (germline): SEHNR, FQNEAQ (reference sequence). CDR3 nucleotides: TGTGCCAGCAGCTCCGGGGGCGGAACTGAAGCTTTCTTT. Translation gives CASSSGGGTEAFF.

This clonotype was seen many times. This rearrangement joins TRBV5-4 to TRBJ2-3, with 11 bases matching TRBD2. The CDR3 is 16 residues long. The V segment lost 4 bases and the J segment 2 bases; nucleotides outside the gene matches: 6. The V gene's germline CDR1 is SGHNT and CDR2 YYREEE (reference sequence). The CDR3 DNA reads TGTGCCAGCAGCGCGGGACTAGCGGAACCCACAGATACGCAGTATTTT. It is translated as CASSAGLAEPTDTQYF.

V usage is TRBV7-8 and J usage is TRBJ1-5; TRBD1 matches at 7 bases. V shed 5 bases and J 6 bases; nucleotides not matched to a gene: 19. The CDR3 totals 18 residues. Germline CDR1 reads SGHVS; CDR2 reads FQNEAQ. DNA for the CDR3: TGTGCCAGCAGCCCCGTCCTTACCGGGACAGTCGGCAGTCAGCCCCAGCATTTT. It encodes CASSPVLTGTVGSQPQHF.

There are many counts of this clonotype. The chain employs TRBV4-1 and TRBJ2-7; perhaps TRBD2 as D (6 bases). The germline gives CDR1 MGHRA, CDR2 YSYEKL. The length of the CDR3 is 14 residues. Between the trimmed V and J ends, which lost 2 bases and 6 bases, there was a span of 14 bases. CDR3 DNA: TGCGCCAGCAGCCAAATCTCGGGAGAGGGCGAGCAGTACTTC. Translated: CASSQISGEGEQYF.

This clonotype was detected ten times or more. V is TRBV27 and J is TRBJ2-1, with TRBD2 matching 9 bases. Germline CDR1 MNHEY, CDR2 SMNVEV (reference sequence). The CDR3 runs to 17 residues. The V gene end was trimmed by 2 bases and the J gene end by 5 bases; junction bases not matched to a gene: 10. The CDR3 coding sequence is TGTGCCAGCAGTTTACGACTTACTAGCGGGCGGGACAATGAGCAGTTCTTC. This gives the protein CASSLRLTSGRDNEQFF.

This clonotype showed up many times. The rearrangement joins TRBV20-1 to TRBJ2-2; 9 bases are a match to TRBD2. CDR3 length equals 16 residues. Germline values: CDR1 DFQATT, CDR2 SNEGSKA (reference sequence). The V gene end was trimmed by 1 base and the J gene end by 2 bases; junction bases not matched to a gene: 5. CDR3 DNA sequence: TGCAGTGCTAGAGCCTCGGGACTAGCAAACACCGGGGAGCTGTTTTTT. This translates into CSARASGLANTGELFF.

This clonotype has at least ten counts. J is TRBJ2-6 and V is TRBV25-1; D is ambiguous. V lost 7 bases and J 0 bases, leaving 7 bases between the germline ends. The V gene's germline CDR1 is MGHDK and CDR2 SYGVNS. The CDR3 consists of 14 residues. The CDR3 coding sequence is TGTGCCAGCATTAGGATCTCTGGGGCCAACGTCCTGACTTTC. Its translation: CASIRISGANVLTF.